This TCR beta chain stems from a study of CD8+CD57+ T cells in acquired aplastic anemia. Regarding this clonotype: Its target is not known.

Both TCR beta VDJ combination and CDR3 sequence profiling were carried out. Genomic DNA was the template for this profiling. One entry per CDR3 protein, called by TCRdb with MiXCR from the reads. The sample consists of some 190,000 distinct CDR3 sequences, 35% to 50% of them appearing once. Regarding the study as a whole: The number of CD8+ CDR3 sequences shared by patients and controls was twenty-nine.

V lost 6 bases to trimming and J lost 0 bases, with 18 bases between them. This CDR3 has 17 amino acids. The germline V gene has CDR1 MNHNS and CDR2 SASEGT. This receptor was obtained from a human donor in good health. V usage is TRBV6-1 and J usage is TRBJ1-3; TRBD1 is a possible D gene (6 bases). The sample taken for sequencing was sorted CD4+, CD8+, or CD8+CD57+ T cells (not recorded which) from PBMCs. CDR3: CASSLLTGWNSGNTIYF. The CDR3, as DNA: TGTGCCAGCAGCCTATTGACAGGTTGGAACTCTGGAAACACCATATATTTT.